This T cell receptor beta chain was identified in a study of cytomegalovirus exposure and HLA in healthy donors. Study information: A later analysis reported the 100 to 150 validation repertoires used the same platform as the roughly 700 first-cohort repertoires.

Germline CDR1 and CDR2: GTSNPN and SVGIG (reference sequence). V was pared by 5 bases and J by 12 bases, with 17 bases between. The CDR3 covers 12 residues. Overall study results and limits: With high specificity and sensitivity, the classifier reportedly diagnosed cytomegalovirus status.

TCRdb keeps only in-frame clones here, not all; method: immunoSEQ multiplex PCR. This sample has around 100,000 clones, with around 85% found just once. Notes on this clone: Its antigen is not known.

This chain connects TRBV30 to TRBJ2-1; D perhaps matches TRBD1 (6 bases). The sequence derives from a man between 18 and 29 years old in good health and CMV-seropositive. The material sequenced was PBMCs. This chain's CDR3 is CAWGSGQRVQFF. In DNA, the CDR3 is TGTGCCTGGGGAAGCGGACAGAGGGTGCAGTTCTTC.